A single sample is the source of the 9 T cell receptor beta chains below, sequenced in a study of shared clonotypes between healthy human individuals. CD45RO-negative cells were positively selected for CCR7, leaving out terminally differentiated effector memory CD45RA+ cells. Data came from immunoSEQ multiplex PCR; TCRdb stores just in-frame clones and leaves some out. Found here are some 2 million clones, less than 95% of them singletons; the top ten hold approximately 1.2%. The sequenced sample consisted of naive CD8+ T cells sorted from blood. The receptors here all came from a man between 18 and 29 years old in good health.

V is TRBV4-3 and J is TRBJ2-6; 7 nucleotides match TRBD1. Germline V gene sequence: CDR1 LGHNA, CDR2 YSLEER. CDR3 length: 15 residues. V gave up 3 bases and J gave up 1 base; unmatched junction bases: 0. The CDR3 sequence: CASSQGQSGANVLTF. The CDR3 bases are TGCGCCAGCAGCCAGGGACAGTCTGGGGCCAACGTCCTGACTTTC.

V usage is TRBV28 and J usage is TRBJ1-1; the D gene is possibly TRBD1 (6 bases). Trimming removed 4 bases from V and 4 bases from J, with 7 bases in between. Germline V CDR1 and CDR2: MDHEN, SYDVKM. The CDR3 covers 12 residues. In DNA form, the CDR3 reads TGTGCCAGCAGTTGGGACATCACTGAAGCTTTCTTT. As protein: CASSWDITEAFF.

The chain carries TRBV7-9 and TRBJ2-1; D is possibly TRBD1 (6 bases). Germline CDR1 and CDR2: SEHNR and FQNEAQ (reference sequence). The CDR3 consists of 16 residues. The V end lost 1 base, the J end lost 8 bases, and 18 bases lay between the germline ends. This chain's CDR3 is CASSLEGETQGYEQFF. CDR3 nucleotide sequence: TGTGCCAGCAGCTTAGAGGGGGAGACACAGGGCTATGAGCAGTTCTTC.

CDR3 protein: CASSGDIGFPPGNYGYTF. In DNA, the CDR3 is TGCGCCAGCAGCGGAGATATAGGTTTCCCCCCAGGGAACTATGGCTACACCTTC. The V gene is TRBV4-1, the J gene TRBJ1-2; the D gene is possibly TRBD1 (5 bases). V was pared by 5 bases and J by 2 bases, with 24 bases between. The length of the CDR3 is 18 residues. Germline V gene data show CDR1 as MGHRA and CDR2 as YSYEKL.

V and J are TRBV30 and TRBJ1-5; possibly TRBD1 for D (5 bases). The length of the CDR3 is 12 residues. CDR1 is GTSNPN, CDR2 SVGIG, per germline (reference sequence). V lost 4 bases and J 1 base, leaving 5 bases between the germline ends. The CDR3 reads CAWKGSNQPQHF. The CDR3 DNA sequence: TGTGCCTGGAAGGGGAGCAATCAGCCCCAGCATTTT.

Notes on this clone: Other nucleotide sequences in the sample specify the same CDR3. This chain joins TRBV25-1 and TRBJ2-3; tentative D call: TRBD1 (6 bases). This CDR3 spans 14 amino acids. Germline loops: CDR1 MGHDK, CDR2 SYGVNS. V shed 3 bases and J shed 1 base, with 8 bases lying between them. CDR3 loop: CASSETGGTDTQYF. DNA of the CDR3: TGTGCCAGCAGTGAGACAGGAGGCACAGATACGCAGTATTTT.

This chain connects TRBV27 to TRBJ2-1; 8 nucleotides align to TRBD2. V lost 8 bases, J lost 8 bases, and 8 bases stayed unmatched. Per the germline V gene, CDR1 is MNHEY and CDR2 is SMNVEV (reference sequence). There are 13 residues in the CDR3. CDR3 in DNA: TGTGCCAGCGCAGCGGGAGTGGGCTATGAGCAGTTCTTC. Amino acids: CASAAGVGYEQFF.

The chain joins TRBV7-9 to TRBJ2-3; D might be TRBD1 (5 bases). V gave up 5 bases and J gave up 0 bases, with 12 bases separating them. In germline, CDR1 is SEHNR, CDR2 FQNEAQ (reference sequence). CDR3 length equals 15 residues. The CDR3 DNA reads TGTGCCAGCAGCAGGGGCGCGATAAGCACAGATACGCAGTATTTT. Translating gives CASSRGAISTDTQYF. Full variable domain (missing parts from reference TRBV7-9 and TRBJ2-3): DTGVSQNPRHKITKRGQNVTFRCDPISEHNRLYWYRQTLGQGPEFLTYFQNEAQLEKSRLLSDRFSAERPKGSFSTLEIQRTEQGDSAMYLCASSRGAISTDTQYFGPGTRLTVL.

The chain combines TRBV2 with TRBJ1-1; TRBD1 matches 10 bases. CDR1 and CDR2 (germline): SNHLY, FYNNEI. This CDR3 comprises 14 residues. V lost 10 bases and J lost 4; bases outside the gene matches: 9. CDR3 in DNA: TGTGCCATCCTGAACCGGGACAGGGGCACTGAAGCTTTCTTT. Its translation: CAILNRDRGTEAFF.